This TCR beta chain came from a study of Ad26.COV2.S vaccination and SARS-CoV-2 variants. About the study: Vaccine-arm donor from the placebo-controlled COV1001 Ad26.COV2.S trial. Intramuscularly, Ad26.COV2.S was given either once or twice, 56 days apart. Study-wide results and limits: Vaccine recipients surpassed placebo recipients in spike-specific TCR breadth.

The repertoire was sequenced with immunoSEQ multiplex PCR; TCRdb's copy has only in-frame clones and lacks some. Here the sample spans approximately 450,000 clones, about nine tenths being singletons. Trimming took 1 base from V and 5 from J; bases not matched to a gene: 8. Germline loops: CDR1 SQVTM, CDR2 ANQGSEA. The CDR3 is 15 residues long. The treatment is: roughly 20 received Ad26.COV2.S at low or high dose, single or two shots; 5 received placebo; per-sample allocation not given. At day 63 after the first vaccine or placebo injection, samples were drawn. On this clone: Its target is unknown.

The genes are TRBV29-1 and TRBJ1-2, with 9 nucleotides matching TRBD1. The sequence was collected from a person between 18 and 60 years old who received the Ad26.COV2.S COVID-19 vaccine or a placebo. This sample comprised peripheral blood, obtained in a trial of Ad26.COV2.S vaccine versus placebo. The CDR3 DNA reads TGCAGCGTTGAAGGGGAACAGGGGGCGCAGTATGGCTACACCTTC. It encodes CSVEGEQGAQYGYTF.